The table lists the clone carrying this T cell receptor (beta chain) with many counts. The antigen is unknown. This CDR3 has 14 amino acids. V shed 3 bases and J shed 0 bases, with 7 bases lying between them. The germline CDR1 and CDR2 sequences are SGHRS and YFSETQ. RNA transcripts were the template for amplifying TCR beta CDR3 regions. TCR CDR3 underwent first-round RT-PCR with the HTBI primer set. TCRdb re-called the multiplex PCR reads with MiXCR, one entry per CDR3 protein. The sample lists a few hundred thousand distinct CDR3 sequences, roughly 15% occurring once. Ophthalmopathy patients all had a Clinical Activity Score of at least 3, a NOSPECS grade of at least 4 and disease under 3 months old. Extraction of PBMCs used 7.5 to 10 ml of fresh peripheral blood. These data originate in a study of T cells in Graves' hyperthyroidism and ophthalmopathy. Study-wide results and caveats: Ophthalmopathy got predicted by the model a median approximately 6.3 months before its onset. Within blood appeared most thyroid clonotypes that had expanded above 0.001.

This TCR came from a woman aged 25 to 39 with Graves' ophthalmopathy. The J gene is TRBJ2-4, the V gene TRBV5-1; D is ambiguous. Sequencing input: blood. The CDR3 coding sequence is TGCGCCAGCAGCTCCCCAGGAGCCAAAAACATTCAGTACTTC. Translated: CASSSPGAKNIQYF.